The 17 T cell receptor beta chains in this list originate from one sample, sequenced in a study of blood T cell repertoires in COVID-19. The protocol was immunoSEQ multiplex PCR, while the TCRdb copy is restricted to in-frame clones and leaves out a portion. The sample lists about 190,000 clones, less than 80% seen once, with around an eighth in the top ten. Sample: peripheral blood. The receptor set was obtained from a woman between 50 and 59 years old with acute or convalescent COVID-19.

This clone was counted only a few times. CDR3 amino acids: CATRGGQYENNNEQFF. The CDR3 DNA reads as TGTGCCACCCGGGGGGGGCAATACGAGAATAATAATGAGCAGTTCTTC. The chain uses TRBV10-3 and TRBJ2-1; TRBD2 agrees at 8 bases. V lost 10 bases and J lost 7; bases outside the gene matches: 18. CDR1 is ENHRY and CDR2 is SYGVKD in the germline V gene. The CDR3 consists of 16 residues.

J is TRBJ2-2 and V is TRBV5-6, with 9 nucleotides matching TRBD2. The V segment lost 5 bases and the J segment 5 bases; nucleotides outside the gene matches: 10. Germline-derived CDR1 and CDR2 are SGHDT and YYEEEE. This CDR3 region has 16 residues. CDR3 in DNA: TGTGCCAGCAGTTGGGGACTAGCCCGACAAACCGGGGAGCTGTTTTTT. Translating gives CASSWGLARQTGELFF.

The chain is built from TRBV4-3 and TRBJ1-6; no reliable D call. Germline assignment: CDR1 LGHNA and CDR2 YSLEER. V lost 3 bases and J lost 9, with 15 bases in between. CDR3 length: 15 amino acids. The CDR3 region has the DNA TGCGCCAGCAGCCAGGAGACCAGCCTCGGTTCACCCCTCCACTTT. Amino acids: CASSQETSLGSPLHF.

The CDR3 region is CASSLLRQGAYEQYF. The CDR3 coding sequence is TGTGCCAGCAGCTTACTGAGACAGGGGGCTTACGAGCAGTACTTC. This rearrangement joins TRBV11-2 to TRBJ2-7; TRBD1 aligns across 10 bases. The germline CDR1 and CDR2 sequences are SGHAT and FQNNGV. V trimming: 2 bases; J trimming: 4 bases; junction bases outside the gene matches: 5. This CDR3 has 15 residues. Filled out from reference TRBV11-2 and TRBJ2-7, the complete variable domain reads EAGVAQSPRYKIIEKRQSVAFWCNPISGHATLYWYQQILGQGPKLLIQFQNNGVVDDSQLPKDRFSAERLKGVDSTLKIQPAKLEDSAVYLCASSLLRQGAYEQYFGPGTRLTVT.

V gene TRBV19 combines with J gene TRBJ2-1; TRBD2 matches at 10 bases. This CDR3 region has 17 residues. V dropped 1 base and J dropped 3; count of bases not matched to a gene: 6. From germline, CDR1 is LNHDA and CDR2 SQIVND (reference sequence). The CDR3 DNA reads TGTGCCAGTAGTATAGGAAGTAGCGGGGGGCTCTACAATGAGCAGTTCTTC. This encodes CASSIGSSGGLYNEQFF.

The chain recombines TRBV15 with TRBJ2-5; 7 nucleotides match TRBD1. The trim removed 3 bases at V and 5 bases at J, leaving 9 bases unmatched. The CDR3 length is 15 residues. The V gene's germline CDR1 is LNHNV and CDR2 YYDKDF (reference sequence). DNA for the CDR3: TGTGCCACCAGCAGCTTCAGGGGGATCGGGGAGACCCAGTACTTC. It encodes CATSSFRGIGETQYF.

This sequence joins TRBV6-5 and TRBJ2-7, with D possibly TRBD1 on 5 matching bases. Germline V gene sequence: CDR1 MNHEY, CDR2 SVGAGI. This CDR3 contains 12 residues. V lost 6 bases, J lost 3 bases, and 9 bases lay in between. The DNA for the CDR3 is TGTGCCAGCAGCCCCACAGGCTACGAGCAGTACTTC. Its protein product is CASSPTGYEQYF.

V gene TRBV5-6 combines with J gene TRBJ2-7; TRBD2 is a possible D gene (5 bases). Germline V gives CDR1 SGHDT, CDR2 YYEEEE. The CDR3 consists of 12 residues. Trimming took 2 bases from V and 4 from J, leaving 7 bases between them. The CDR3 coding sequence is TGTGCCAGCAGCTTACGGGGTTACGAGCAGTACTTC. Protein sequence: CASSLRGYEQYF.

This CDR3 reads CASRQTGTREQYF. DNA for the CDR3: TGTGCCAGCAGACAGACAGGGACACGAGAGCAGTACTTC. The rearrangement uses TRBV27 and TRBJ2-7; TRBD1 matches 7 bases. The CDR3 length is 13 residues. Germline trimming cut 6 bases from V and 7 bases from J; bases unmatched to any gene: 9. Germline lookup yields CDR1 MNHEY and CDR2 SMNVEV (reference sequence).

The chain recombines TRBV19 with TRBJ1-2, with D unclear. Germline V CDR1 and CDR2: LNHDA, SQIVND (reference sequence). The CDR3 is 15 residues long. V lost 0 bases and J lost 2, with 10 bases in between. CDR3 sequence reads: CASSIDGLSNYGYTF. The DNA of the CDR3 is TGTGCCAGTAGTATAGACGGACTGTCAAACTATGGCTACACCTTC.

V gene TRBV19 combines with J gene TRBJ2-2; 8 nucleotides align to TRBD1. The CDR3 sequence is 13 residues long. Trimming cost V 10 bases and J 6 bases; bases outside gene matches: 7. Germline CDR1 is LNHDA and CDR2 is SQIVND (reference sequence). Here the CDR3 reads CATPDREAGELFF. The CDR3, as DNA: TGTGCCACCCCGGACAGGGAGGCCGGGGAGCTGTTTTTT. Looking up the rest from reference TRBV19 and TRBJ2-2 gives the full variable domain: DGGITQSPKYLFRKEGQNVTLSCEQNLNHDAMYWYRQDPGQGLRLIYYSQIVNDFQKGDIAEGYSVSREKKESFPLTVTSAQKNPTAFYLCATPDREAGELFFGEGSRLTVL.

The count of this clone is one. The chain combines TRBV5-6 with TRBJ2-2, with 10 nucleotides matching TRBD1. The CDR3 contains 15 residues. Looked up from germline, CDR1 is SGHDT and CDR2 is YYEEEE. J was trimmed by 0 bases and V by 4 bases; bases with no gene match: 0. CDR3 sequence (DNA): TGTGCCAGCAGCGGACAGGGGGCGAACACCGGGGAGCTGTTTTTT. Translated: CASSGQGANTGELFF.

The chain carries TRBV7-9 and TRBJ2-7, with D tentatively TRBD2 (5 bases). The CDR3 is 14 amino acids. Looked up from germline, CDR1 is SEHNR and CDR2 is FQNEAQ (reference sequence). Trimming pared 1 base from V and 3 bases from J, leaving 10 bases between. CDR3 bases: TGTGCCAGCAGCTTAGACGGTGGGAGCTACGAGCAGTACTTC. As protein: CASSLDGGSYEQYF.

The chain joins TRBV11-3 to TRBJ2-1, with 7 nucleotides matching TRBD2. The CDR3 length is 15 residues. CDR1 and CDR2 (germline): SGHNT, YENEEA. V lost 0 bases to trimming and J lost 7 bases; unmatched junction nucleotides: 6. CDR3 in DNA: TGTGCCAGCAGCTTAGACTCTTCGGGGGGTAATGAGCAGTTCTTC. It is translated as CASSLDSSGGNEQFF.

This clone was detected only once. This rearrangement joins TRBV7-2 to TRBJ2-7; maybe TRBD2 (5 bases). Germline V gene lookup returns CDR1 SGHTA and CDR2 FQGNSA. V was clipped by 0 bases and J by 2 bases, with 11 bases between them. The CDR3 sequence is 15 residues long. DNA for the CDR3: TGTGCCAGCAGCTTAGCGGTGGACTCCCCCTACGAGCAGTACTTC. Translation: CASSLAVDSPYEQYF.

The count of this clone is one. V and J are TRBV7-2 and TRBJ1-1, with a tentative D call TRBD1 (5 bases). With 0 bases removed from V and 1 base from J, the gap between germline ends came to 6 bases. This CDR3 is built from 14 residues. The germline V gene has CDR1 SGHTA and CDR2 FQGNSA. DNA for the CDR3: TGTGCCAGCAGCTTAGCAGGGGCGAACACTGAAGCTTTCTTT. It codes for CASSLAGANTEAFF.

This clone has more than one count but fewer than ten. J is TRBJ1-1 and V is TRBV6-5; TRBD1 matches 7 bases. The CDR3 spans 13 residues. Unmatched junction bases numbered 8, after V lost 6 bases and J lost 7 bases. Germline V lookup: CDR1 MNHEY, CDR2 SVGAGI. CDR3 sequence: CASSRTGFGEAFF. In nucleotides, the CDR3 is TGTGCCAGCAGCCGGACAGGATTCGGTGAAGCTTTCTTT.